The 31 T cell receptor beta chains below all came from one sample that was sequenced in a study of T cells in Graves' hyperthyroidism and ophthalmopathy. RNA transcripts were the template for amplifying TCR beta CDR3 regions. HTBI primers were used for first-round RT-PCR of the TCR CDR3. TCRdb reprocessed the multiplex PCR reads with MiXCR, giving one entry per CDR3 protein. The data hold around 360,000 distinct CDR3 sequences, with around 15% observed a single time. Sequenced: blood. Source of these receptors: a woman in her fifties or sixties with Graves' ophthalmopathy.

This clonotype was recorded many times. The V call is TRBV7-3, the J call TRBJ2-3; 8 nucleotides align to TRBD2. The germline CDR1 and CDR2 sequences are SGHTA and FQGTGA. The CDR3 runs 16 residues. The trim removed 1 base at V and 1 base at J, leaving 4 bases unmatched. The CDR3 here is CASSLKRERGTDTQYF. CDR3 DNA: TGTGCCAGCAGCTTAAAGCGGGAGAGGGGCACAGATACGCAGTATTTT.

This clonotype was recorded at least ten times. The chain links TRBV7-3 to TRBJ2-1; D possibly corresponds to TRBD2 (6 bases). The CDR3 sequence is 16 residues long. Trimming took 1 base from V and 0 from J, leaving 10 bases between them. Germline V gene lookup returns CDR1 SGHTA and CDR2 FQGTGA. The CDR3 reads CASSLRFGSSYNEQFF. The CDR3 nucleotides are TGTGCCAGCAGCTTAAGGTTCGGGAGCTCCTACAATGAGCAGTTCTTC.

This clonotype was recorded at least ten times. The chain is built from TRBV12-3 or TRBV12-4 and TRBJ2-5, with no clear D. Trimming pared 3 bases from V and 4 bases from J, leaving 12 bases between. The CDR3 is made up of 14 amino acids. Written as DNA, the CDR3 is TGTGCCAGCAGTTTTAAAAGGGATTCAGAGACCCAGTACTTC. This encodes CASSFKRDSETQYF.

V is TRBV24-1 and J is TRBJ2-5, with 7 bases identical to TRBD1. The CDR3 contains 16 residues. Germline V gives CDR1 KGHDR, CDR2 SFDVKD. The J segment lost 3 bases and the V segment lost 4 bases, leaving 10 bases of the junction unmatched. CDR3 region: CATSDLGTAPKETQYF. DNA of the CDR3: TGTGCCACCAGTGACCTGGGGACAGCCCCAAAAGAGACCCAGTACTTC.

This chain connects TRBV6-1 to TRBJ2-3, with TRBD2 as a possible D gene (6 bases). This CDR3 region has 12 residues. CDR1 and CDR2 from the germline V gene are MNHNS and SASEGT. Trimming shortened V by 6 bases and J by 7 bases, and 11 bases separated the two germline ends. CDR3 coding DNA: TGTGCCAGCAGGAGGACTACCAATACGCAGTATTTT. Its translation: CASRRTTNTQYF.

This clonotype occurred many times. This chain links TRBV6-6 with TRBJ2-5, with D perhaps matching TRBD1 or TRBD2 (6 bases each). CDR1 is MNHNY and CDR2 is SVGAGI in the germline V gene (reference sequence). This CDR3 comprises 14 residues. V lost 0 bases and J 5 bases, leaving 10 bases between the germline ends. CDR3: CASSYSGGLETQYF. The CDR3 nucleotides read TGTGCCAGCAGTTACTCGGGGGGCCTCGAGACCCAGTACTTC.

Many counts were recorded for this clonotype. This chain's CDR3 is CASSLAYEQFF. Written as DNA, the CDR3 is TGCGCCAGCAGCTTGGCCTATGAGCAGTTCTTC. J is TRBJ2-1 and V is TRBV5-1; D call uncertain. The CDR3 has 11 amino acids. Trimming stripped 0 bases from V and 8 bases from J, with 3 bases between. Germline V lookup: CDR1 SGHRS, CDR2 YFSETQ.

This clonotype showed up just a few times. In DNA, the CDR3 is TGTGCCAGCAGCCCCTTTGGGGATGCCCAAGAGACCCAGTACTTC. It is translated as CASSPFGDAQETQYF. This sequence joins TRBV6-1 and TRBJ2-5; D is undetermined. Per the germline V gene, CDR1 is MNHNS and CDR2 is SASEGT. Trimming cost V 6 bases and J 1 base, with 15 bases left between them. The CDR3 length is 15 residues.

The rearrangement joins TRBV7-3 to TRBJ2-5; unclear D gene. The CDR3 contains 13 residues. CDR1 and CDR2 (germline): SGHTA, FQGTGA. Trimming took 5 bases from V and 5 from J, leaving 12 bases between them. CDR3 coding DNA: TGTGCCAGCAGCACTGGGCCGGCCGAGACCCAGTACTTC. Protein product: CASSTGPAETQYF.

Remarks on this clonotype: At one end the junction does not follow the germline gene, possibly because of a read error. The chain joins TRBV15 to TRBJ2-5; weak D call: TRBD1 (5 bases). This CDR3 is 15 amino acids long. Germline V CDR1 and CDR2: LNHNV, YYDKDF (reference sequence). The CDR3: CATSRSRGLQETRYF. The CDR3 coding sequence is TGTGCCACCAGCAGATCTAGGGGTCTACAAGAGACCCGGTACTTC.

The chain uses TRBV28 and TRBJ2-1; tentative D call: TRBD2 (6 bases). CDR3 length: 13 residues. Trimming cost V 4 bases and J 9 bases, with 13 bases left between them. CDR1 and CDR2 (germline): MDHEN, SYDVKM. CDR3 region: CASSWDRRGEQFF. CDR3 DNA: TGTGCCAGCAGTTGGGACCGGAGGGGTGAGCAGTTCTTC.

J is TRBJ1-1 and V is TRBV5-6; D is ambiguous. Deletions cut 7 bases from V and 2 bases from J, with 9 bases between. Germline V gene lookup returns CDR1 SGHDT and CDR2 YYEEEE. The CDR3 has 12 residues. CDR3 region: CASHRVNTEAFF. CDR3 nucleotide sequence: TGTGCCAGCCATAGGGTAAACACTGAAGCTTTCTTT.

The sample holds many counts of this clonotype. The chain couples TRBV11-2 to TRBJ1-5, with unresolved D. V lost 0 bases and J 4 bases, leaving 10 bases between the germline ends. Germline assignment: CDR1 SGHAT and CDR2 FQNNGV. The CDR3 runs 15 residues. DNA for the CDR3: TGTGCCAGCAGCTTAGATCTAGGATCTAATCAGCCCCAGCATTTT. Translated, it gives CASSLDLGSNQPQHF.

This clonotype came up many times. The CDR3 bases are TGTGCCAGCACCGCCCCAGTAGCGGGCGTAAGTGCTCCAGAGACCCAGTACTTC. This translates into CASTAPVAGVSAPETQYF. The chain has TRBV7-2 and TRBJ2-5, with 7 bases aligning to TRBD2. Germline V gene data show CDR1 as SGHTA and CDR2 as FQGNSA. The CDR3 is 18 amino acids. V shed 7 bases, J shed 4 bases, and the junction held 21 bases outside the gene matches.

The chain employs TRBV20-1 and TRBJ2-1; 8 nucleotides line up with TRBD2. Unmatched junction bases numbered 13, after V lost 6 bases and J lost 9 bases. The CDR3 runs 14 residues. Per germline, CDR1 DFQATT and CDR2 SNEGSKA (reference sequence). The CDR3: CSAPPSGSTLEQFF. CDR3 in DNA: TGCAGTGCCCCCCCGAGCGGGAGCACGCTTGAGCAGTTCTTC.

This clonotype was seen many times. The chain joins TRBV3-1 to TRBJ2-2; 8 bases fit TRBD1. Germline V CDR1 and CDR2: LGHDT, YNNKEL (reference sequence). This CDR3 contains 18 residues. V dropped 4 bases and J dropped 3; count of bases not matched to a gene: 13. CDR3 sequence: CASSRLPPGQEDTGELFF. The CDR3 nucleotides are TGTGCCAGCAGCCGCCTACCCCCGGGACAGGAGGACACCGGGGAGCTGTTTTTT. Full variable domain (rest looked up from reference TRBV3-1 and TRBJ2-2): DTAVSQTPKYLVTQMGNDKSIKCEQNLGHDTMYWYKQDSKKFLKIMFSYNNKELIINETVPNRFSPKSPDKAHLNLHINSLELGDSAVYFCASSRLPPGQEDTGELFFGEGSRLTVL.

This clonotype has a handful of counts. This chain joins TRBV9 and TRBJ2-7; no clear D. CDR1 is SGDLS and CDR2 is YYNGEE in the germline V gene. V lost 0 bases and J lost 0, with 13 bases in between. CDR3 length: 16 residues. DNA of the CDR3: TGTGCCAGCAGCGTAGCACTAAGCGACTGCTCCTACGAGCAGTACTTC. Translation gives CASSVALSDCSYEQYF.

CDR3 in amino acids: CASSYSVSAGVSSYNEQFF. The CDR3 DNA is TGTGCCAGCAGTTACTCTGTTTCTGCGGGAGTTAGCTCCTACAATGAGCAGTTCTTC. The V and J genes are TRBV6-2 or TRBV6-3 and TRBJ2-1; TRBD2 matches 7 bases. The J segment lost 0 bases and the V segment lost 0 bases, leaving 11 bases of the junction unmatched. The CDR3 runs 19 residues. Germline V gene sequence: CDR1 MNHEY, CDR2 SVGEGT.

There are a few counts of this clonotype. The junction does not match germline at one end; this may be a read error. The gene calls are TRBV20-1 and TRBJ1-1; maybe TRBD1 (5 bases). Germline values: CDR1 DFQATT, CDR2 SNEGSKA (reference sequence). The length of the CDR3 is 16 residues. The CDR3 nucleotides read TGCAATGCTAGAGATCCCGGGGGTAGATTTGACACTGAAGCTTTCTTT. Translated: CNARDPGGRFDTEAFF.

This clonotype was detected many times. For the CDR3, the DNA is TGTGCCAGCAGCCCGTCACTAGCGGGAGGGGAACGGTCCTACAATGAGCAGTTCTTC. It encodes CASSPSLAGGERSYNEQFF. The chain combines TRBV9 with TRBJ2-1; TRBD2 matches 13 bases. This CDR3 is 19 amino acids long. Germline assignment: CDR1 SGDLS and CDR2 YYNGEE. Trimming at V came to 4 bases and at J to 1 base, leaving 11 bases not matched to a gene.

This clonotype came up many times. CDR3 loop: CASSLGPLGYGYTF. The CDR3 DNA is TGTGCCAGCAGCTTGGGCCCCCTTGGCTATGGCTACACCTTC. The rearrangement joins TRBV5-5 to TRBJ1-2; D call uncertain. V gave up 0 bases and J gave up 4 bases, with 10 bases separating them. The CDR3 has 14 residues. The V gene's germline CDR1 is SGHKS and CDR2 YYEKEE (reference sequence). The entire variable domain, with the rest obtained from reference TRBV5-5 and TRBJ1-2, is as follows: DAGVTQSPTHLIKTRGQQVTLRCSPISGHKSVSWYQQVLGQGPQFIFQYYEKEERGRGNFPDRFSARQFPNYSSELNVNALLLGDSALYLCASSLGPLGYGYTFGSGTRLTVV.

This clonotype came up a few times. The CDR3 sequence is CASSQDNRAGYTF. The CDR3 region has the DNA TGCGCCAGCAGCCAAGACAACAGGGCTGGCTACACCTTC. The chain has TRBV4-1 and TRBJ1-2, with D tentatively TRBD1 (6 bases). The CDR3 loop spans 13 amino acids. Per the germline V gene, CDR1 is MGHRA and CDR2 is YSYEKL. The V end lost 0 bases, the J end lost 7 bases, and 9 bases lay between the germline ends.

At least ten counts were recorded for this clonotype. The V and J genes are TRBV2 and TRBJ2-1, with D tentatively TRBD1 (6 bases). V lost 4 bases and J lost 0, with 13 bases in between. The length of the CDR3 is 16 residues. CDR1 SNHLY and CDR2 FYNNEI come from the germline V gene. The CDR3 coding sequence is TGTGCCAGCAGTGGGAACAGGGATCTCTCCTACAATGAGCAGTTCTTC. This gives the protein CASSGNRDLSYNEQFF.

This clonotype was observed many times. The genes are TRBV4-1 and TRBJ1-3, with no clear D. This CDR3 spans 15 amino acids. V was trimmed by 0 bases and J by 0 bases, leaving 6 bases between them. Germline CDR1 reads MGHRA; CDR2 reads YSYEKL. CDR3 sequence reads: CASSQEGISGNTIYF. CDR3 sequence (DNA): TGCGCCAGCAGCCAAGAAGGGATCTCTGGAAACACCATATATTTT.

A few counts support this clonotype. This CDR3 reads CAISAPGTPNEQFF. CDR3 sequence (DNA): TGTGCCATCAGCGCACCCGGGACGCCCAATGAGCAGTTCTTC. The chain is built from TRBV10-3 and TRBJ2-1; D is perhaps TRBD1 or TRBD2 (5 bases each). CDR1 and CDR2 from the germline V gene are ENHRY and SYGVKD. This CDR3 spans 14 amino acids. V lost 6 bases, J lost 6 bases, and 15 bases lay in between.

This clonotype has a count of ten or more. This chain links TRBV28 with TRBJ1-5; tentative D call: TRBD1 (5 bases). CDR3 length equals 15 residues. The germline V and J ends were trimmed by 3 bases and 3 bases, with 12 bases remaining between them. Germline CDR1 MDHEN, CDR2 SYDVKM. This CDR3 is CASSFGRTYNQPQHF. The CDR3 nucleotides read TGTGCCAGCAGTTTTGGGCGGACATACAATCAGCCCCAGCATTTT.

By sample fraction, this clonotype is large. The gene calls are TRBV5-1 and TRBJ2-3; possibly TRBD1 or TRBD2 for D (7 bases each). This CDR3 is built from 15 residues. V was trimmed by 4 bases and J by 4 bases, leaving 16 bases between them. Germline CDR1 and CDR2: SGHRS and YFSETQ. Here the CDR3 reads CASSGGDSRADTQYF. In nucleotides, the CDR3 is TGCGCCAGCAGCGGGGGGGACAGTCGCGCAGATACGCAGTATTTT.

This clonotype showed up many times. DNA of the CDR3: TGTGCCAGCAGTCTGTCAGCGGGAGAATCCAATGAGCAGTTCTTC. Protein: CASSLSAGESNEQFF. The V and J genes are TRBV6-2 or TRBV6-3 and TRBJ2-1; TRBD2 matches at 8 bases. The junction had 9 bases not matched to a gene; V was cut back by 5 bases and J by 6 bases. Germline loops: CDR1 MNHEY, CDR2 SVGEGT. CDR3 length equals 15 residues.

The chain is built from TRBV28 and TRBJ1-2; TRBD1 matches at 8 bases. V lost 4 bases to trimming and J lost 2 bases; unmatched junction nucleotides: 3. Germline V gives CDR1 MDHEN, CDR2 SYDVKM. CDR3 length equals 14 residues. In DNA form, the CDR3 reads TGTGCCAGCAGTTCAGGGGGCTCGAACTATGGCTACACCTTC. This translates into CASSSGGSNYGYTF.

In its sample, this clonotype was seen many times. V usage is TRBV2 and J usage is TRBJ2-2; 11 nucleotides line up with TRBD2. There are 16 residues in the CDR3. The germline gives CDR1 SNHLY, CDR2 FYNNEI. The J segment lost 4 bases and the V segment lost 6 bases, leaving 7 bases of the junction unmatched. CDR3 nucleotides: TGTGCCAGCAGGGCCCCTAGCGGGAGGCGCACCGGGGAGCTGTTTTTT. Amino acids: CASRAPSGRRTGELFF.

The rearrangement joins TRBV3-1 to TRBJ2-6, with D unresolved. CDR1 is LGHDT, CDR2 YNNKEL, per germline (reference sequence). The CDR3 totals 20 residues. V was clipped by 0 bases and J by 0 bases, with 18 bases between them. In DNA form, the CDR3 reads TGTGCCAGCAGCCAAGAAGCTGAAAAGGGTTCGTACTCTGGGGCCAACGTCCTGACTTTC. It yields the protein CASSQEAEKGSYSGANVLTF.